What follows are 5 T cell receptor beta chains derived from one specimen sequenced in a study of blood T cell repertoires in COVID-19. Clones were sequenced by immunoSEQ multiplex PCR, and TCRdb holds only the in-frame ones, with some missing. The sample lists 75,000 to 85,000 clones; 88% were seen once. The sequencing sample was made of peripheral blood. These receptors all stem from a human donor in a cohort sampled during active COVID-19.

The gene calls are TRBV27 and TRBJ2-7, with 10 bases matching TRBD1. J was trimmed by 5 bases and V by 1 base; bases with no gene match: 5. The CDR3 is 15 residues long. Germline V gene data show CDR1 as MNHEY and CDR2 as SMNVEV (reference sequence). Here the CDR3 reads CASSLLPGQGNEQYF. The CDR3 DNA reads TGTGCCAGCAGTTTATTACCGGGACAGGGGAACGAGCAGTACTTC.

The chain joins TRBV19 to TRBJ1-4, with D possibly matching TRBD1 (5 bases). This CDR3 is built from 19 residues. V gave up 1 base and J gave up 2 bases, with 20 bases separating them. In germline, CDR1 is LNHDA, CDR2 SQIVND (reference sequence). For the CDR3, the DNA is TGTGCCAGTAGTATAGGGGTAGGCAGGGCTTCATCGACTAATGAAAAACTGTTTTTT. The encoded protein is CASSIGVGRASSTNEKLFF.

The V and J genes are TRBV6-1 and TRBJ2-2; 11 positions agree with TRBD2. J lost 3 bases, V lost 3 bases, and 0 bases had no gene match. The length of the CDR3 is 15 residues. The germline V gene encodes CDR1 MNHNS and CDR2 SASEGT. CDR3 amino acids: CASSEGLADTGELFF. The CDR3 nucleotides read TGTGCCAGCAGTGAGGGACTAGCGGACACCGGGGAGCTGTTTTTT.

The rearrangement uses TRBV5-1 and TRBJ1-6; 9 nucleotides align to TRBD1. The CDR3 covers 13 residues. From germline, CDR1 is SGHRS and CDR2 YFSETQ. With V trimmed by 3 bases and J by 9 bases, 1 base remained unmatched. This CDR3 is CASSWDRASPLHF. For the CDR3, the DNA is TGCGCCAGCAGCTGGGACAGGGCTTCACCCCTCCACTTT.

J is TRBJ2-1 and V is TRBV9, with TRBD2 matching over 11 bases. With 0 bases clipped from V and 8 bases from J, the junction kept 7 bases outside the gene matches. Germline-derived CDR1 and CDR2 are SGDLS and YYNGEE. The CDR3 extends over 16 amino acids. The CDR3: CASSVESGTSGYEQFF. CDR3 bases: TGTGCCAGCAGCGTAGAGTCTGGGACTAGCGGTTATGAGCAGTTCTTC.